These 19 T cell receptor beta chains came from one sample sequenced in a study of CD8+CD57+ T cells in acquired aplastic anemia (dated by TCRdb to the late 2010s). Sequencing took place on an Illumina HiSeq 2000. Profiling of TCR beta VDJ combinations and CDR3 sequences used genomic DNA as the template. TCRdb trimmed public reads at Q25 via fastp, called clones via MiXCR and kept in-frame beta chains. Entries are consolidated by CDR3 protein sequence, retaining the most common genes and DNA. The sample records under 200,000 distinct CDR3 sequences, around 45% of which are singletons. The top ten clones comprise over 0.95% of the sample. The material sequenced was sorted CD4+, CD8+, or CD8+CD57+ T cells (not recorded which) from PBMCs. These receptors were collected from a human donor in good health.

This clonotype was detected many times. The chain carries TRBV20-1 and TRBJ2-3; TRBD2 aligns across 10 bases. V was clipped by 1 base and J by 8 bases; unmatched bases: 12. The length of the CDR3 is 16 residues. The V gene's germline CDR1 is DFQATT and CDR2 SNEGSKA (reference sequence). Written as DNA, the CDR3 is TGCAGTGCTAGAGGGGCTAGCGGGAGAGGTAGGGGTACGCAGTATTTT. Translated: CSARGASGRGRGTQYF.

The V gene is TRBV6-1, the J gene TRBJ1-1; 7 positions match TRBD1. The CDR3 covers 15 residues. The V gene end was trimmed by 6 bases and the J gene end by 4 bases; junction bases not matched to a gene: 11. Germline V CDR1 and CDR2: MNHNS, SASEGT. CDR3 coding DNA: TGTGCCAGCAGAGACGACAGGGACGATGGCACTGAAGCTTTCTTT. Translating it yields CASRDDRDDGTEAFF.

CDR3 region: CSVVGTENTEAFF. The CDR3 DNA is TGCAGCGTTGTCGGGACAGAAAACACTGAAGCTTTCTTT. The chain employs TRBV29-1 and TRBJ1-1; 7 bases map to TRBD1. The length of the CDR3 is 13 residues. J was trimmed by 2 bases and V by 4 bases; bases with no gene match: 4. Per the germline V gene, CDR1 is SQVTM and CDR2 is ANQGSEA.

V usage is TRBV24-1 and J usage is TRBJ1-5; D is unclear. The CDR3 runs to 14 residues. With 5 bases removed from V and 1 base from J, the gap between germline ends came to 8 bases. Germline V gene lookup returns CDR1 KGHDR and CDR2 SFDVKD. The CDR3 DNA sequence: TGTGCCACCAGTGGTCCCCGGAGCAATCAGCCCCAGCATTTT. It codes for CATSGPRSNQPQHF.

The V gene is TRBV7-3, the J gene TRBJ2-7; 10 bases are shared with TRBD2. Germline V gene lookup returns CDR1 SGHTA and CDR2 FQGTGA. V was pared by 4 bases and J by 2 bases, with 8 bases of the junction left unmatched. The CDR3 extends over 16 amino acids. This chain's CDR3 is CASSSRGLAVAYEQYF. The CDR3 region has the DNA TGTGCCAGCAGCTCCCGCGGACTAGCGGTAGCCTACGAGCAGTACTTC.

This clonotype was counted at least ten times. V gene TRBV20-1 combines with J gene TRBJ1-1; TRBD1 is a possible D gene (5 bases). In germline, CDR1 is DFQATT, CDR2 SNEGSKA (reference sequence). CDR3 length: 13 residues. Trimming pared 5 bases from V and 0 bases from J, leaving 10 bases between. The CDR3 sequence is CSARGGVNTEAFF. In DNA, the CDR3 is TGCAGTGCTCGGGGAGGGGTGAACACTGAAGCTTTCTTT.

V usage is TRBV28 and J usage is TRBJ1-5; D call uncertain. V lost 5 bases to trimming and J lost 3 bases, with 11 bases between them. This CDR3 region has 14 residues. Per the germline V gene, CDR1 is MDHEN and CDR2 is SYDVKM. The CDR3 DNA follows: TGTGCCAGCAGTGAAGCCAGGTCCAATCAGCCCCAGCATTTT. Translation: CASSEARSNQPQHF. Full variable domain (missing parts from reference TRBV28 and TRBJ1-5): DVKVTQSSRYLVKRTGEKVFLECVQDMDHENMFWYRQDPGLGLRLIYFSYDVKMKEKGDIPEGYSVSREKKERFSLILESASTNQTSMYLCASSEARSNQPQHFGDGTRLSIL.

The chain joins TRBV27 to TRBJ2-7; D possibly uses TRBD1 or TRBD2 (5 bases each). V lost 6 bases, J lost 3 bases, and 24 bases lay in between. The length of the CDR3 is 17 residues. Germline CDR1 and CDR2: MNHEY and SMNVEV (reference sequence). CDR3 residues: CASSLQGTGTRHYEQYF. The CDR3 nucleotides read TGTGCCAGCAGCCTGCAAGGCACCGGGACCCGACACTACGAGCAGTACTTC.

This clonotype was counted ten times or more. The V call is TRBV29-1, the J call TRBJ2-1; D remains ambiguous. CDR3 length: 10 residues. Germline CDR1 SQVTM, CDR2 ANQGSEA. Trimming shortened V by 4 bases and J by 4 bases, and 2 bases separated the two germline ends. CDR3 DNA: TGCAGCGTTGCTTACAATGAGCAGTTCTTC. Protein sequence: CSVAYNEQFF.

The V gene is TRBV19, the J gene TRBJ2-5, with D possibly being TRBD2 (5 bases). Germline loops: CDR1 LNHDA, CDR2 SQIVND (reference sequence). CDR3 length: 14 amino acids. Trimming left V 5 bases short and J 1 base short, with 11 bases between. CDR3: CASSEGRTQETQYF. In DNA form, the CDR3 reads TGTGCCAGTAGTGAGGGCAGAACCCAAGAGACCCAGTACTTC.

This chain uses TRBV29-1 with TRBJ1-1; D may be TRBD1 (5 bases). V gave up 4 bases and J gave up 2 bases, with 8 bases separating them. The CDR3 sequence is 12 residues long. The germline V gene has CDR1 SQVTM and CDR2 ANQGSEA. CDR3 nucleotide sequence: TGCAGCGTTGGACAGCTCAACACTGAAGCTTTCTTT. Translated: CSVGQLNTEAFF.

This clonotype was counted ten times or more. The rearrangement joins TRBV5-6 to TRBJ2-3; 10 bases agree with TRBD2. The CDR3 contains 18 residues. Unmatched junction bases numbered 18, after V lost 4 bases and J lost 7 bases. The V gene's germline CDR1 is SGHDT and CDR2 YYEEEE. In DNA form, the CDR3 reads TGTGCCAGCAGCCGTGCGCCATCTAGCGGGAGCTCACACCATACGCAGTATTTT. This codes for CASSRAPSSGSSHHTQYF. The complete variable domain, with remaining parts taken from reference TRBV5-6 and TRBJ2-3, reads DAGVTQSPTHLIKTRGQQVTLRCSPKSGHDTVSWYQQALGQGPQFIFQYYEEEERQRGNFPDRFSGHQFPNYSSELNVNALLLGDSALYLCASSRAPSSGSSHHTQYFGPGTRLTVL.

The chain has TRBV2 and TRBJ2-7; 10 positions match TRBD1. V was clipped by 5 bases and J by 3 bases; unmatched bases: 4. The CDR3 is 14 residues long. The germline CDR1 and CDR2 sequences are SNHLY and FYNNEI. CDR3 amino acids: CASSNRDRGYEQYF. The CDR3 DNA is TGTGCCAGCAGTAACCGGGACAGGGGCTACGAGCAGTACTTC.

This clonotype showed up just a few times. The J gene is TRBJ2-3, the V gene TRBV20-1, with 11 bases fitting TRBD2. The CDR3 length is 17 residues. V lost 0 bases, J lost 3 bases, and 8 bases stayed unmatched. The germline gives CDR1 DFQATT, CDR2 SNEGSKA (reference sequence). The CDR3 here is CSARDISGGAGTDTQYF. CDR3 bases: TGCAGTGCTAGAGATATTAGCGGGGGGGCCGGGACAGATACGCAGTATTTT.

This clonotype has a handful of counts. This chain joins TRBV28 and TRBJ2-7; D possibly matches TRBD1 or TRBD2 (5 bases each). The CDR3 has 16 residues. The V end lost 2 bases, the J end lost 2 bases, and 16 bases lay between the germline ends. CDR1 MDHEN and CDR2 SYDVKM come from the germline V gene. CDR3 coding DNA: TGTGCCAGCAGTTTAGGAGGACACACCGGGGCCTACGAGCAGTACTTC. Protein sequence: CASSLGGHTGAYEQYF.

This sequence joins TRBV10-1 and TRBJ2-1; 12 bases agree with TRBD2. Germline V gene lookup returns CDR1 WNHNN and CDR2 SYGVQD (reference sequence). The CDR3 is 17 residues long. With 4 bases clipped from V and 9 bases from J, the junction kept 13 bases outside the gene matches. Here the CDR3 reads CASSGASGRAPVGEQFF. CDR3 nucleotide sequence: TGCGCCAGCAGTGGGGCTAGCGGGAGGGCCCCTGTGGGTGAGCAGTTCTTC.

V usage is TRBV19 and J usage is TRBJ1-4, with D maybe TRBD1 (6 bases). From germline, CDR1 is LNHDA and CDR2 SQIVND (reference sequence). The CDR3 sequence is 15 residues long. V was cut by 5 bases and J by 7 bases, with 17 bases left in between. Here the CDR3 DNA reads TGTGCCAGTAGTTCCCCGACAGGTTGGCGTGAAAAACTGTTTTTT. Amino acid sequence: CASSSPTGWREKLFF.

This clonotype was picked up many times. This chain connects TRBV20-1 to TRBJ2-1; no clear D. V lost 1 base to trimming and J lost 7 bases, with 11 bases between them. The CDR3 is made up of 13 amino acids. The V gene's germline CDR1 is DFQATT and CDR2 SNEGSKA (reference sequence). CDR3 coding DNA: TGCAGTGCTAGAGGTCGGTGGGGTAATGAGCAGTTCTTC. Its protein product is CSARGRWGNEQFF.

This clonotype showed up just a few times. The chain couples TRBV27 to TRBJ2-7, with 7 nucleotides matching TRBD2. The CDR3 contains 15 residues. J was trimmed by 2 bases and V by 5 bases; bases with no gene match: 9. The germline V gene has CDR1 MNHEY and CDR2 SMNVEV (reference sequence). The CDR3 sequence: CASSIVGGTAYEQYF. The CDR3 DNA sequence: TGTGCCAGCAGTATTGTGGGAGGGACGGCCTACGAGCAGTACTTC.